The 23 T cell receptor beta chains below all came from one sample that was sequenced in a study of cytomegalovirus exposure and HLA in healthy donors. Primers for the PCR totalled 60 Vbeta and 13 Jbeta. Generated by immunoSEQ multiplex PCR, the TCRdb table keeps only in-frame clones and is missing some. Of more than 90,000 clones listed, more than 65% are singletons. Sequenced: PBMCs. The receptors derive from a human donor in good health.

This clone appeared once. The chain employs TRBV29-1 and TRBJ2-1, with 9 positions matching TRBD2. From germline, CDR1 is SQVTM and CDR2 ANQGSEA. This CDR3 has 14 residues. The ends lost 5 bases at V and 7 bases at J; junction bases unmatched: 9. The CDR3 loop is CSVKGTSGPNEQFF. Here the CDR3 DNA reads TGCAGCGTTAAGGGAACTAGCGGGCCGAATGAGCAGTTCTTC.

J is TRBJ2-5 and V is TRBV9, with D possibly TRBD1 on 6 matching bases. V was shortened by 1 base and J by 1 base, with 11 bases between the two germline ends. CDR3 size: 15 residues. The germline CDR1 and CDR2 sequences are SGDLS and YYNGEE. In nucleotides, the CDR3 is TGTGCCAGCAGCGTATCCATGGACAGCCAAGAGACCCAGTACTTC. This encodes CASSVSMDSQETQYF.

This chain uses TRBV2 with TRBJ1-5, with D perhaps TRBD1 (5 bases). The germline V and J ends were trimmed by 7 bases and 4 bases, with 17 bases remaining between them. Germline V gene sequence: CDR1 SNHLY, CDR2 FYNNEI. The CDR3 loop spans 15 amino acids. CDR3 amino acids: CASIEARAGNQPQHF. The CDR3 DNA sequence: TGTGCCAGCATTGAGGCCAGGGCAGGGAATCAGCCCCAGCATTTT.

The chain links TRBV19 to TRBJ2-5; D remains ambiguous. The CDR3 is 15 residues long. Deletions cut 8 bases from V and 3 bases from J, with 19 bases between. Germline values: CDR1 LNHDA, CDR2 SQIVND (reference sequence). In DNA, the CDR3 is TGTGCCAGTTCCCTTCAGCCTGGGCAGGAAGAGACCCAGTACTTC. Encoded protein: CASSLQPGQEETQYF.

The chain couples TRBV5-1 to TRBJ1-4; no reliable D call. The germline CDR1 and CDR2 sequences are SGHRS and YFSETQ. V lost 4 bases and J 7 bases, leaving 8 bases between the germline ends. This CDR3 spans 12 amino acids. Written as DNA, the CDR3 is TGCGCCAGCAGCCTCAGTGGTGAAAAACTGTTTTTT. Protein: CASSLSGEKLFF.

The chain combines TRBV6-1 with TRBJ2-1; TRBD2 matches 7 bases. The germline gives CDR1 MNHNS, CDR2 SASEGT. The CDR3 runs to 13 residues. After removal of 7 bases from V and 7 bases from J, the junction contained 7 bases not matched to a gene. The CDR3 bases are TGTGCCAGCATCATGGGGGGAGGGAATGAGCAGTTCTTC. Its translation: CASIMGGGNEQFF.

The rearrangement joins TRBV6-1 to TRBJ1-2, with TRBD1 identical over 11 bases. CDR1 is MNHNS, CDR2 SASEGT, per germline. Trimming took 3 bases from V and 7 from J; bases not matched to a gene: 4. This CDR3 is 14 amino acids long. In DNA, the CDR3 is TGTGCCAGCAGTGACGCCGGGACAGGGGGTGGCTACACCTTC. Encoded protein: CASSDAGTGGGYTF.

The CDR3 sequence is CASSHLWTSGRVVMYEQYF. The CDR3 bases are TGCGCCAGCAGCCACCTGTGGACTAGCGGGAGGGTGGTCATGTACGAGCAGTACTTC. V usage is TRBV5-1 and J usage is TRBJ2-7; 15 bases agree with TRBD2. CDR3 size: 19 residues. Germline CDR1 is SGHRS and CDR2 is YFSETQ. J gave up 4 bases and V 4 bases, and 15 bases lay outside the gene matches.

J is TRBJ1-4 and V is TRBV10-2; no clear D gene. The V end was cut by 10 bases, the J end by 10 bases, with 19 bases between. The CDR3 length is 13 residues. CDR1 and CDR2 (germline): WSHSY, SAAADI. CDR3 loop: CATAGVQGGKLFF. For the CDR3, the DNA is TGCGCCACCGCAGGTGTCCAAGGTGGAAAACTGTTTTTT.

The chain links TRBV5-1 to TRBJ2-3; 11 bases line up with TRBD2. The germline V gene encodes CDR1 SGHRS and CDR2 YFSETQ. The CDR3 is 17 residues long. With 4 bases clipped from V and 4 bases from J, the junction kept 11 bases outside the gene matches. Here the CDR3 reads CASSTITSGRGADTQYF. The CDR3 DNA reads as TGCGCCAGCAGCACGATTACTAGCGGGAGAGGTGCAGATACGCAGTATTTT.

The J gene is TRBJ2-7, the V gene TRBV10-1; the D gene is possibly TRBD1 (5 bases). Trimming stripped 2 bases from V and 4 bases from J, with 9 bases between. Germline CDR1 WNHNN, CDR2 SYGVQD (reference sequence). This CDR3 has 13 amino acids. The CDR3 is CASSEGRAYEQYF. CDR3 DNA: TGCGCCAGCAGTGAGGGCAGGGCATACGAGCAGTACTTC.

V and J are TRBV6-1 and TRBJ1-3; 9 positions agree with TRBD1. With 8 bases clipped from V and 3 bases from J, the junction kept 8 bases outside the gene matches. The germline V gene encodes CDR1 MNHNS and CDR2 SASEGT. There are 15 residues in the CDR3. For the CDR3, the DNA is TGTGCCAGCGGACGCACAGGGGGCAGTGGAAACACCATATATTTT. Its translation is CASGRTGGSGNTIYF.

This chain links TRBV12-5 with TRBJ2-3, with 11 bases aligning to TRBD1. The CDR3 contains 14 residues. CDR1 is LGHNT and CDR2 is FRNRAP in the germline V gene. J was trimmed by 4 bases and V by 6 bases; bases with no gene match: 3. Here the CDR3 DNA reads TGTGCTAGTGGGCCGGGACAGGGGGCAGATACGCAGTATTTT. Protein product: CASGPGQGADTQYF. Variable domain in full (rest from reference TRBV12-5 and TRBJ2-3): DARVTQTPRHKVTEMGQEVTMRCQPILGHNTVFWYRQTMMQGLELLAYFRNRAPLDDSGMPKDRFSAEMPDATLATLKIQPSEPRDSAVYFCASGPGQGADTQYFGPGTRLTVL.

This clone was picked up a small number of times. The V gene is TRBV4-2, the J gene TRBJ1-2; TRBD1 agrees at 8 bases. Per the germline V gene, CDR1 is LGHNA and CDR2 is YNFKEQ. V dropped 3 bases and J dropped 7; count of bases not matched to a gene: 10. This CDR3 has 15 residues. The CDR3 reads CASSQVTQGAGGYTF. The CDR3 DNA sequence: TGTGCCAGCAGCCAGGTTACTCAGGGGGCAGGTGGCTACACCTTC.

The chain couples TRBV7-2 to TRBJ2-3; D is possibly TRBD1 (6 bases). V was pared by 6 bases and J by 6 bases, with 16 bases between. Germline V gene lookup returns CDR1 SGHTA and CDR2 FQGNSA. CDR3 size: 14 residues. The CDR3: CASRGSGQRDTQYF. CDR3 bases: TGTGCCAGCAGAGGTTCGGGACAACGGGATACGCAGTATTTT. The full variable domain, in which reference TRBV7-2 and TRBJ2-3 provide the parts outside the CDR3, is GAGVSQSPSNKVTEKGKDVELRCDPISGHTALYWYRQSLGQGLEFLIYFQGNSAPDKSGLPSDRFSAERTGGSVSTLTIQRTQQEDSAVYLCASRGSGQRDTQYFGPGTRLTVL.

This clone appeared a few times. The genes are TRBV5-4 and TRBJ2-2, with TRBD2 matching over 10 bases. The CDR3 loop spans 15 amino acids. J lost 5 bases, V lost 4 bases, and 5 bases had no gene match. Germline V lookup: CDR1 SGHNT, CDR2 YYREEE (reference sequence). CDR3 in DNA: TGTGCCAGCAGCCTTCTAGCGGGAGAAACCGGGGAGCTGTTTTTT. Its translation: CASSLLAGETGELFF.

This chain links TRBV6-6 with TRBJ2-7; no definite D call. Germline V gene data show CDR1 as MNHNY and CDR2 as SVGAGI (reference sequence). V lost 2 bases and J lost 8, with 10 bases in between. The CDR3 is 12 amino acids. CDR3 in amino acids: CASSYTEVQQYF. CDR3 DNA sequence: TGTGCCAGCAGTTACACCGAGGTCCAGCAGTACTTC.

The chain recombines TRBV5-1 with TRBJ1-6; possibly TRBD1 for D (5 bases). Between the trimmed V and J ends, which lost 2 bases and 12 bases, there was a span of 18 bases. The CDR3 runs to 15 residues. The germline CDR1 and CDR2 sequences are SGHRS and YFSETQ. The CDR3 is CASSFGVGPNRPLHF. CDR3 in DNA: TGCGCCAGCAGCTTTGGGGTGGGGCCAAACCGACCCCTCCACTTT. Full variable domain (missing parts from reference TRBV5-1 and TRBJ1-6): KAGVTQTPRYLIKTRGQQVTLSCSPISGHRSVSWYQQTPGQGLQFLFEYFSETQRNKGNFPGRFSGRQFSNSRSEMNVSTLELGDSALYLCASSFGVGPNRPLHFGNGTRLTVT.

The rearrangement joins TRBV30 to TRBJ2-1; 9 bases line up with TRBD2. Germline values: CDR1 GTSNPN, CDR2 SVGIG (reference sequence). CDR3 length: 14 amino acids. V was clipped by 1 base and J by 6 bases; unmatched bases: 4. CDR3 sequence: CAWSGAGGSNEQFF. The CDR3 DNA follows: TGTGCCTGGAGTGGGGCGGGAGGGTCCAATGAGCAGTTCTTC.

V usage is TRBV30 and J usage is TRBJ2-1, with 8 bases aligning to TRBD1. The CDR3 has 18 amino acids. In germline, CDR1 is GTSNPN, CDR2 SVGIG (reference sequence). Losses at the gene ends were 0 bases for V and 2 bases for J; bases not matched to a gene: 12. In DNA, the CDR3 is TGTGCCTGGAGTGTATCCGTCAGGGGGCTTAGCGCCTACAATGAGCAGTTCTTC. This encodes CAWSVSVRGLSAYNEQFF.

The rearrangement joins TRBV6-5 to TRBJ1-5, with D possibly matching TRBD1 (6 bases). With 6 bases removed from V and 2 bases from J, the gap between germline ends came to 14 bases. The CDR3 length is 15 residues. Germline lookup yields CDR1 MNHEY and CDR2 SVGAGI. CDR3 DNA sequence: TGTGCCAGCAGACGGACGACAGGAGGCAATCAGCCCCAGCATTTT. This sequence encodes CASRRTTGGNQPQHF.

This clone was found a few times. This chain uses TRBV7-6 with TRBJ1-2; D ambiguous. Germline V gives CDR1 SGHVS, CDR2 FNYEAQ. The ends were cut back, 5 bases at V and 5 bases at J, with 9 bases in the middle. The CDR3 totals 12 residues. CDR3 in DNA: TGTGCCAGCAGCCCCGAGGGTTATGGCTACACCTTC. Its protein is CASSPEGYGYTF. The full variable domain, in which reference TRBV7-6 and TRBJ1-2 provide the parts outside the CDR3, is GAGVSQSPRYKVTKRGQDVALRCDPISGHVSLYWYRQALGQGPEFLTYFNYEAQQDKSGLPNDRFSAERPEGSISTLTIQRTEQRDSAMYRCASSPEGYGYTFGSGTRLTVV.

The CDR3 protein is CASSIGGQLQETQYF. In nucleotides, the CDR3 is TGTGCCAGTAGTATAGGGGGACAGCTCCAAGAGACCCAGTACTTC. The chain uses TRBV19 and TRBJ2-5; 7 bases agree with TRBD1. Germline trimming cut 1 base from V and 1 base from J; bases unmatched to any gene: 3. Germline V CDR1 and CDR2: LNHDA, SQIVND (reference sequence). This CDR3 comprises 15 residues.